This is a list of T cell receptor beta chains from one sample in a study of early stage breast cancer tumors. Sequencing used immunoSEQ multiplex PCR; TCRdb keeps in-frame clones, though not all of them. The sample holds fewer than 75,000 clones, 70% to 80% seen once. Sequencing used blood. These receptor sequences come from a person between 30 and 45 years old with breast cancer. Both conserved end residues are part of each CDR3. The order of the fields is clone size, D gene, V gene, J gene, CDR3 DNA, CDR3 protein. A D gene is named only where the DNA matches it firmly. Expanded clones are given a class, and other clones once, few, many or no size at all.

>few|TRBD2|TRBV11-3|TRBJ2-1
TGTGCCAGCAGCTTAGATCTAGCGGGAGACCGGTTCTTC
CASSLDLAGDRFF
>.|.|TRBV7-2|TRBJ1-1
TGTGCCAGCAGCTTATCAGGGGCAGGTCAAACTGAAGCTTTCTTT
CASSLSGAGQTEAFF
>.|.|TRBV29-1|TRBJ1-1
TGCAGCGTTCGAGATAGAAGCCCGAACTTAAACACTGAAGCTTTCTTT
CSVRDRSPNLNTEAFF
>.|TRBD2|TRBV9|TRBJ2-7
TGTGCCAGCAGCCCATGGGGCGGGAGGGCCCACGAGCAGTACTTC
CASSPWGGRAHEQYF
>few|.|TRBV11-2|TRBJ1-2
TGTGCCAGCAGCCTCGGCACAGGGAATGGCTACACCTTC
CASSLGTGNGYTF
>.|.|TRBV6-1|TRBJ1-4
TGTGCCAGCAGTGAAGGAGGGGTAAATGAAAAACTGTTTTTT
CASSEGGVNEKLFF
>.|.|TRBV7-9|TRBJ1-1
TGTGCCAGCAGCTTAGGGACCTATGAAGCTTTCTTT
CASSLGTYEAFF
>few|.|TRBV20-1|TRBJ2-1
TGCAGTGCCAGCCGGGACTTTGTCTTC
CSASRDFVF
>.|.|TRBV4-2|TRBJ2-5
TGTGCCAGCAGCCAAGAAACAGCCCAAGAGACCCAGTACTTC
CASSQETAQETQYF
>.|.|TRBV14|TRBJ2-3
TGTGCCAGCAGCCAAGACGCCGGGACTCACACAGATACGCAGTATTTT
CASSQDAGTHTDTQYF
>.|TRBD1|TRBV30|TRBJ1-4
TGTGCCTGGAGTGGGACAGGGTTGGAAAAACTGTTTTTT
CAWSGTGLEKLFF
>.|.|TRBV6-5|TRBJ2-1
TGTGCCAGCATGGCTCTATTAGCCACCAATGAGCAGTTCTTC
CASMALLATNEQFF
>.|TRBD2|TRBV10-3|TRBJ2-7
TGTGCCATAGGGGGGGGGTCCACTAGCGGGTACTCCTACGAGCAGTACTTC
CAIGGGSTSGYSYEQYF
>.|.|TRBV2|TRBJ2-7
TGTGCCAGCAGATTAGCGAGCTACGAGCAGTACTTC
CASRLASYEQYF
>once|.|TRBV27|TRBJ2-2
TGTGCCAGCAGCCGATTGCGGATTGCCGGGGAGCTGTTTTTT
CASSRLRIAGELFF
>.|.|TRBV5-8|TRBJ2-7
TGTGCCAGCTATACGGTTAACTCCTACGAGCAGTACTTC
CASYTVNSYEQYF
>.|.|TRBV7-2|TRBJ2-7
TGTGCCAGCAGCTTCGACTACGAGCAGTACTTC
CASSFDYEQYF
>.|.|TRBV19|TRBJ2-7
TGTGCCAGTAGTAACCAGGGTATAGGCTACGAGCAGTACTTC
CASSNQGIGYEQYF
>few|TRBD1|TRBV7-2|TRBJ2-5
TGTGCCAGCAGCTTGACAGGGGGACAAGAGACCCAGTACTTC
CASSLTGGQETQYF
>.|TRBD2|TRBV10-2|TRBJ2-7
TGCGCCAGCACTAGAGTAGCGGGGAACTCCTACGAGCAGTACTTC
CASTRVAGNSYEQYF
>.|TRBD2|TRBV19|TRBJ2-2
TGTGCCAGTAGTATAAGCGGGGTGGGCACCGGGGAGCTGTTTTTT
CASSISGVGTGELFF
>.|.|TRBV9|TRBJ1-2
TGTGCCAGCAGCGTAGTAGGGGGGACCTTACGGGACTACACCTTC
CASSVVGGTLRDYTF
>few|.|TRBV6-1|TRBJ1-2
TGTGCCAGCAGTGAAATGCATGGTTGGGGCTACACCTTC
CASSEMHGWGYTF
>.|TRBD1|TRBV7-9|TRBJ2-5
TGTGCCAGCAGTCGAGCGACAGGGGAGGAGACCCAGTACTTC
CASSRATGEETQYF
>.|.|TRBV6-5|TRBJ1-1
TGTGCCAGCAGTTACTCGCTTCGGGGGACTGAAGCTTTCTTT
CASSYSLRGTEAFF
>.|TRBD1|TRBV7-9|TRBJ1-1
TGTGCCAGCAGCTTAGTCCAGGGGGGTGAAGCTTTCTTT
CASSLVQGGEAFF
>.|.|TRBV5-1|TRBJ2-3
TGCGCCAGCAGCCGCGTCACAGATACGCAGTATTTT
CASSRVTDTQYF
>.|.|TRBV27|TRBJ1-5
TGTGCCAGCAGTTTCCCCAATCAGCCCCAGCATTTT
CASSFPNQPQHF
>.|TRBD2|TRBV7-9|TRBJ2-7
TGTGCCAGCAGCTTTAGCGGGAGGCCCCTTGAGCAGTACTTC
CASSFSGRPLEQYF
>.|.|TRBV5-1|TRBJ1-1
TGCGCCAGCAGCTTGGTAACACACACTGAAGCTTTCTTT
CASSLVTHTEAFF
>.|.|TRBV10-3|TRBJ1-1
TGTGCCATCAGTGATCGACAACTGAACACTGAAGCTTTCTTT
CAISDRQLNTEAFF
>.|.|TRBV11-2|TRBJ1-2
TGTGCCAGCAGCTTAGCGGGGGGACGGATTAACTATGGCTACACCTTC
CASSLAGGRINYGYTF
>.|TRBD1|TRBV15|TRBJ2-5
TGTGCCACCAGCAGAGCCAGGGGGTCCCAACAAGAGACCCAGTACTTC
CATSRARGSQQETQYF
>.|TRBD1|TRBV28|TRBJ1-1
TGTGCCAGCAGTTTTACTGGACAGGGGGCTTTCTTT
CASSFTGQGAFF
>once|.|TRBV27|TRBJ2-2
TGTGCCAGCAGTTTATTTGGGGACACCGGGGAGCTGTTTTTT
CASSLFGDTGELFF
>once|.|TRBV6-5|TRBJ2-5
TGTGCCAGCAGCCCCGTAAGGGCGCCAGAGACCCAGTACTTC
CASSPVRAPETQYF
>.|.|TRBV7-6|TRBJ1-1
TGTGCCAGCAGCTTAAACCCGACAGGAAAGAGGGCTTTCTTT
CASSLNPTGKRAFF
>.|.|TRBV6-5|TRBJ2-7
TGTGCCAGCAGTTACGGGCGGGGTTACGAGCAGTACTTC
CASSYGRGYEQYF
>.|.|TRBV30|TRBJ1-2
TGTGCCTGGAGTGTAACCGGATATGGCTACACCTTC
CAWSVTGYGYTF
>.|.|TRBV10-2|TRBJ2-7
TGCGCCAGCAGCTCCCTCAGCGGATCCTACGAGCAGTACTTC
CASSSLSGSYEQYF
>.|.|TRBV7-8|TRBJ2-3
TGTGCCAGCAGCCCCCGGGGCACAGATACGCAGTATTTT
CASSPRGTDTQYF
>few|TRBD2|TRBV6-1|TRBJ2-4
TGTGCCAGCAGTGGGACTAGCGGGAGGGTGAGCATTCAGTACTTC
CASSGTSGRVSIQYF
>few|TRBD1|TRBV12-5|TRBJ1-5
TGCGCTAGTGGTTGGGACAGGCTAACTGATAGCAATCAGCCCCAGCATTTT
CASGWDRLTDSNQPQHF
>.|.|TRBV11-1|TRBJ2-7
TGTGCCAGCAGCCCCCACAGGGCCCACGAGCAGTACTTC
CASSPHRAHEQYF
>.|.|TRBV30|TRBJ1-1
TGTGCCTGGAGTGTCCCCTTTGGCGGACGGAACACTGAAGCTTTCTTT
CAWSVPFGGRNTEAFF
>.|.|TRBV28|TRBJ1-5
TGTGCCAGCAGTTTCGCAGCGAACAATCAGCCCCAGCATTTT
CASSFAANNQPQHF
>.|.|TRBV7-9|TRBJ2-7
TGTGCCAGCAGCTTAGAGGGCAGGGGCTACGAGCAGTACTTC
CASSLEGRGYEQYF
>.|.|TRBV7-9|TRBJ1-1
TGTGCCAGCAGCGGGACGGGCCGCGGGACTGAAGCTTTCTTT
CASSGTGRGTEAFF
>once|.|TRBV15|TRBJ2-3
TGTGCCACCAGCAGAGATCTCGCGGGAACGGGCCCAGATACGCAGTATTTT
CATSRDLAGTGPDTQYF
>.|TRBD1|TRBV5-4|TRBJ2-3
TGTGCCAGCAGCTCAAGACAGGGCGCAGATACGCAGTATTTT
CASSSRQGADTQYF
>few|TRBD2|TRBV4-1|TRBJ2-1
TGCGCCAGCAGTCATCCGGGACTAGCGGGAGGGCTTACTGGCCGAGATGAGCAGTTCTTC
CASSHPGLAGGLTGRDEQFF
>.|TRBD1|TRBV6-5|TRBJ2-3
TGTGCCAGCAGTATCCAAGGGACAGGGCCAGATACGCAGTATTTT
CASSIQGTGPDTQYF
>.|.|TRBV5-1|TRBJ1-5
TGCGCCAGCAGCTTGGCGGGTTATAGCAATCAGCCCCAGCATTTT
CASSLAGYSNQPQHF
>.|.|TRBV6-6|TRBJ2-1
TGTGCCAGCAGTTACCCGGCCCGGGTCTATGAGCAGTTCTTC
CASSYPARVYEQFF